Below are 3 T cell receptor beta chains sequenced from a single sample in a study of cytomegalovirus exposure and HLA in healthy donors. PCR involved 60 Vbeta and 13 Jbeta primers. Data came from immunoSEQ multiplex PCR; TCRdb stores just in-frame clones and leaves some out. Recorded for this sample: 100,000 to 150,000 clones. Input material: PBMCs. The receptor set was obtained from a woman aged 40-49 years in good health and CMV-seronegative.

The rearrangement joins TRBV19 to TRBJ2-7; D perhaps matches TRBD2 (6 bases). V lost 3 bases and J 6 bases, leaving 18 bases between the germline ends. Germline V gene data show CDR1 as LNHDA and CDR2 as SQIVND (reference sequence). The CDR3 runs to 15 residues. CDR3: CASSISQGGGIEQYF. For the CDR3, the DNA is TGTGCCAGTAGTATTTCCCAGGGAGGAGGAATCGAGCAGTACTTC.

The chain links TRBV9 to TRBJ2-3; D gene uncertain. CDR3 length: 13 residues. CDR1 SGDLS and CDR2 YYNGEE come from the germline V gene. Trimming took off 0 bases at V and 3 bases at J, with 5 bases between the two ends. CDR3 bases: TGTGCCAGCAGCGTAGGAACAACAGATACGCAGTATTTT. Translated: CASSVGTTDTQYF.

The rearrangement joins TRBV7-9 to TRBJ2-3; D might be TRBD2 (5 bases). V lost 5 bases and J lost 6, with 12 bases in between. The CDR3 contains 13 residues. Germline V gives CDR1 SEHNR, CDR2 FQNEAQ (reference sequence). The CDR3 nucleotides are TGTGCCAGCAGCCTTCCGGAGCGGGATACGCAGTATTTT. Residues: CASSLPERDTQYF.